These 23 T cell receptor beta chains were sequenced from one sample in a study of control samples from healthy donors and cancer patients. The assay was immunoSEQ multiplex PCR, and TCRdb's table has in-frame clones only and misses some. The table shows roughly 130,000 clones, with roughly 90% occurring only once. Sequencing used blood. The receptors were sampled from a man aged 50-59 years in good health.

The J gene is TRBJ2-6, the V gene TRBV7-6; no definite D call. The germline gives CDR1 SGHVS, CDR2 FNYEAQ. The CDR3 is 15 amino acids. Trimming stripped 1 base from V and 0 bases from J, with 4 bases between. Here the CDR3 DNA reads TGTGCCAGCAGCTTAGGACACTCTGGGGCCAACGTCCTGACTTTC. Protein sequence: CASSLGHSGANVLTF. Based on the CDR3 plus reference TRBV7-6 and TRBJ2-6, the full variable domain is GAGVSQSPRYKVTKRGQDVALRCDPISGHVSLYWYRQALGQGPEFLTYFNYEAQQDKSGLPNDRFSAERPEGSISTLTIQRTEQRDSAMYRCASSLGHSGANVLTFGAGSRLTVL.

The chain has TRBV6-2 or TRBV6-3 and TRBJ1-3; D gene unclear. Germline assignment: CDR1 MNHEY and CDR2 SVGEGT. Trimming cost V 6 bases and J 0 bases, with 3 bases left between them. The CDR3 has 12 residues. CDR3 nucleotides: TGTGCCAGCAGCCACTCTGGAAACACCATATATTTT. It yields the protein CASSHSGNTIYF.

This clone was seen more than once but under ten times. The CDR3 nucleotides read TGTGCCAGCAGTTTATCCGGTTTGATAGGTAGTGGGGGCTGGGGCTACACCTTC. This encodes CASSLSGLIGSGGWGYTF. The chain employs TRBV28 and TRBJ1-2, with a tentative D call TRBD1 (6 bases). Germline lookup yields CDR1 MDHEN and CDR2 SYDVKM. V dropped 1 base and J dropped 8 bases, with 26 bases sitting between them. The CDR3 covers 18 residues.

CDR3 sequence (DNA): TGCAGCGACTTACCCCCAGGGGCAAGGAACACCGGGGAGCTGTTTTTT. It encodes CSDLPPGARNTGELFF. The rearrangement links TRBV29-1 to TRBJ2-2, with D maybe TRBD1 (6 bases). The V and J ends lost 7 bases and 1 base respectively, with 19 bases between them. The CDR3 extends over 16 amino acids. Germline V gene sequence: CDR1 SQVTM, CDR2 ANQGSEA.

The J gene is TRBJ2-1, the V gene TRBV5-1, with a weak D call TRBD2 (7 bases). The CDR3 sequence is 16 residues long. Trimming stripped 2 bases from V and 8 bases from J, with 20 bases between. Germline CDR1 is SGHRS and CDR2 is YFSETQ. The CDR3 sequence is CASSFFGGRTNDEQFF. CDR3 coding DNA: TGCGCCAGCAGCTTCTTCGGGGGGCGAACGAATGATGAGCAGTTCTTC.

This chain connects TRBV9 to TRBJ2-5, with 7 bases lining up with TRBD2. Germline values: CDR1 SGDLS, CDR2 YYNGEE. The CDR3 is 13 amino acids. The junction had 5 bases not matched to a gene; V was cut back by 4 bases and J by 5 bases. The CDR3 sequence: CASSPDGGETQYF. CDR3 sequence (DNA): TGTGCCAGCAGCCCAGACGGGGGGGAGACCCAGTACTTC.

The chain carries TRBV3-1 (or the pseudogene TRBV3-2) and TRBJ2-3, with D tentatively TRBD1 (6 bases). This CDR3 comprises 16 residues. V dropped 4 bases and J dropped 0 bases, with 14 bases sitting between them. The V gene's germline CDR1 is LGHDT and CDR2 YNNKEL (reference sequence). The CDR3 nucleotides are TGTGCCAGCAGCCCTTTCTCCGGGACAAGCACAGATACGCAGTATTTT. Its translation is CASSPFSGTSTDTQYF.

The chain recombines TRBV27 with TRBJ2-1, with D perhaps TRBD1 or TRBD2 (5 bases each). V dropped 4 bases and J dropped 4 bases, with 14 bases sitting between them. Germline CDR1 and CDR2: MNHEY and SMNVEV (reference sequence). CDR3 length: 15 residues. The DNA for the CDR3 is TGTGCCAGCAGTTCAGGGAGAAGGGGTTACAATGAGCAGTTCTTC. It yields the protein CASSSGRRGYNEQFF.

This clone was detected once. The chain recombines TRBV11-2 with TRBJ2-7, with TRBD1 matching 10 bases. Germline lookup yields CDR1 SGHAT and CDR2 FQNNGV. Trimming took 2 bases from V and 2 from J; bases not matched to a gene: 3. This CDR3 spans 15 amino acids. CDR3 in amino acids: CASSLSGTGAYEQYF. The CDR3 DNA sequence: TGTGCCAGCAGCTTAAGTGGGACAGGGGCCTACGAGCAGTACTTC.

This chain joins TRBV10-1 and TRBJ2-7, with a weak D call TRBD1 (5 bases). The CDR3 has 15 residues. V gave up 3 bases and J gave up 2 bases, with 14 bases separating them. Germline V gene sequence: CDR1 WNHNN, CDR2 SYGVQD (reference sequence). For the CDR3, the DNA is TGCGCCAGCAGTGAAGGGGTTGGTGGAGCCTACGAGCAGTACTTC. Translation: CASSEGVGGAYEQYF.

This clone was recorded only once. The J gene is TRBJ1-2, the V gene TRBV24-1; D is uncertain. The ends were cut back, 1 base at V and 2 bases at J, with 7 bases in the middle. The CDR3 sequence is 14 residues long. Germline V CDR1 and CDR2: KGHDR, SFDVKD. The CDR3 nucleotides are TGTGCCACCAGTGATTTAGGCTTGAACTATGGCTACACCTTC. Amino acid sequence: CATSDLGLNYGYTF.

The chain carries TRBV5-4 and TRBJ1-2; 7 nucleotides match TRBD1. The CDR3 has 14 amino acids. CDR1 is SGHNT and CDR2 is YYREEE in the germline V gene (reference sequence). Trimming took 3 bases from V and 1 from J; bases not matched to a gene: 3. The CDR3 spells CASSSGQRNYGYTF. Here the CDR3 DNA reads TGTGCCAGCAGCTCGGGACAGCGTAACTATGGCTACACCTTC.

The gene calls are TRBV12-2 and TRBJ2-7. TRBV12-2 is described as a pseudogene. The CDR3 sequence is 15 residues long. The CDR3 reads CASRLEVSSPYEQYF. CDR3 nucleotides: TGTGCAAGTCGCTTAGAAGTCAGCAGCCCCTACGAGCAGTACTTC.

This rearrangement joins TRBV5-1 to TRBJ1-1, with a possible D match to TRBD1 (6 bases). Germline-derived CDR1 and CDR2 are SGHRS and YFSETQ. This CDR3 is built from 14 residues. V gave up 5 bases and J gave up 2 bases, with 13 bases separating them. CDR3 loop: CASSTPGANTEAFF. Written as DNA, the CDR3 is TGCGCCAGCAGTACTCCAGGGGCCAACACTGAAGCTTTCTTT. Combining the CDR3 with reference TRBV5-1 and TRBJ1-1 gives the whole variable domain KAGVTQTPRYLIKTRGQQVTLSCSPISGHRSVSWYQQTPGQGLQFLFEYFSETQRNKGNFPGRFSGRQFSNSRSEMNVSTLELGDSALYLCASSTPGANTEAFFGQGTRLTVV.

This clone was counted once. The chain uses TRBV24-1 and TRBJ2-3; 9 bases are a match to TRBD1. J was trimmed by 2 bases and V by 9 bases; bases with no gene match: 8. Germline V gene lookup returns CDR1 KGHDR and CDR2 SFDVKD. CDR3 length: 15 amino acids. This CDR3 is CATGPGQGYTDTQYF. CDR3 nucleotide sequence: TGTGCCACCGGCCCGGGACAGGGTTACACAGATACGCAGTATTTT.

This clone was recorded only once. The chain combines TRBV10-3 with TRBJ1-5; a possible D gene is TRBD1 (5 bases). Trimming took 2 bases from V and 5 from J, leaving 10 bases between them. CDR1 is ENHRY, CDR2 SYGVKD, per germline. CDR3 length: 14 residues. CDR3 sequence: CAISEEGTHQPQHF. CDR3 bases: TGTGCCATCAGTGAGGAGGGGACCCATCAGCCCCAGCATTTT.

CDR3 sequence reads: CASSFVGRAGGNNEQFF. The CDR3 DNA sequence: TGTGCCAGCAGTTTTGTGGGTAGAGCGGGGGGGAACAATGAGCAGTTCTTC. This chain connects TRBV27 to TRBJ2-1, with TRBD2 identical over 10 bases. V gave up 3 bases and J gave up 5 bases; unmatched junction bases: 10. Germline CDR1 is MNHEY and CDR2 is SMNVEV (reference sequence). This CDR3 is 17 amino acids long.

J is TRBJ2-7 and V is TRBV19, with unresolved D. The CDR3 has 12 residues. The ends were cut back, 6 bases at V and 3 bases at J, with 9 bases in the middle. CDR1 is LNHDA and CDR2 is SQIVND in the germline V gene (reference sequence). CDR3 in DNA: TGTGCCAGTAGCTCGACACTCTACGAGCAGTACTTC. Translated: CASSSTLYEQYF.

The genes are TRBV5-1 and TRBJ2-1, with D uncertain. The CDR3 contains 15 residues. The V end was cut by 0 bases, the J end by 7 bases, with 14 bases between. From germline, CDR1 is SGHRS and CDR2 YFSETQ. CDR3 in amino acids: CASSLAPTVWNEQFF. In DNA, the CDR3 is TGCGCCAGCAGCTTGGCCCCTACAGTTTGGAATGAGCAGTTCTTC.

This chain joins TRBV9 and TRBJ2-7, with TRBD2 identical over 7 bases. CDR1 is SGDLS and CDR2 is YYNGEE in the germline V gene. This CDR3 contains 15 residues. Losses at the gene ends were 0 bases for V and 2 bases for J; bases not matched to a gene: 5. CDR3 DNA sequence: TGTGCCAGCAGCGTAGGGGCTAGCGGACCCTACGAGCAGTACTTC. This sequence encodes CASSVGASGPYEQYF.

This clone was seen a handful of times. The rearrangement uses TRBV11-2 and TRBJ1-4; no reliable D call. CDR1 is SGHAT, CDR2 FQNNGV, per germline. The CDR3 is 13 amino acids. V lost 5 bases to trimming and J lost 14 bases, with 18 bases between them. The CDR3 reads CASSPETRGGLFF. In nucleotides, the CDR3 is TGTGCCAGCAGCCCAGAGACCCGGGGAGGCCTGTTTTTT.

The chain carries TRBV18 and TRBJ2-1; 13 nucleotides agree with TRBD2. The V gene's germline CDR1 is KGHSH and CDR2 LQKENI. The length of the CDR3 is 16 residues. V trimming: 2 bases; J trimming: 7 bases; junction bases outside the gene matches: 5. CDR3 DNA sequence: TGTGCCAGCTCACCAGGGACTAGCGGGGCGAGGAATGAGCAGTTCTTC. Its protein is CASSPGTSGARNEQFF.

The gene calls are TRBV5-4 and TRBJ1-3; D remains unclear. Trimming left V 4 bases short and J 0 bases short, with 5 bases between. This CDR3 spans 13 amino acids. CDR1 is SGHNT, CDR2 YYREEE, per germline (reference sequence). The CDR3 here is CASSTGSGNTIYF. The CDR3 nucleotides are TGTGCCAGCAGCACGGGCTCTGGAAACACCATATATTTT. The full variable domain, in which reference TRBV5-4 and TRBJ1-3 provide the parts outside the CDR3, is ETGVTQSPTHLIKTRGQQVTLRCSSQSGHNTVSWYQQALGQGPQFIFQYYREEENGRGNFPPRFSGLQFPNYSSELNVNALELDDSALYLCASSTGSGNTIYFGEGSWLTVV.